This TCR beta chain came from a study of identical twins. Broader study findings: Invariant T cells like MAIT and iNKT could partly confound the zero-insertion analyses. Cross-sectional statistics underpinned the conclusions; the same donors were not followed.

The CDR3 extends over 15 amino acids. Germline CDR1 reads ENHRY; CDR2 reads SYGVKD. Template switching added a universal primer binding site, and final cDNA carried unique molecular identifiers. TCRdb independently ran MiXCR on the 5' RACE reads; one entry per CDR3 protein. The sample has approximately 530,000 distinct CDR3 sequences; about a fifth are singletons. As for this clonotype: The target antigen is unknown. Germline is not matched at one junction end, which may reflect a read error.

These same records also appear under a second study, on yellow fever vaccine responses in identical twins.

The chain uses TRBV10-3 and TRBJ2-1, with 11 positions matching TRBD2. The sequenced material came from CD4+ T cells sorted from blood. The clonotype comes from a woman aged 18-29 years in good health. DNA of the CDR3: TGTGCCATCAGTGGGCTAGCGGGAGGCACCAATGGGCAGTTCTTC. This gives the protein CAISGLAGGTNGQFF.